This TCR beta chain was sequenced during a study of breast tumors, draining lymph nodes, adjacent tissues. Study-wide findings and caveats: Tumor TCR diversity was below lymph nodes but above nontumor tissue. The lymph node origin of tumor T cells was framed as consistent with a hypothesis, not demonstrated. The data were judged consistent with most tumor T cells coming from lymph node and expanding in tumor. Luminal-like breast cancer showed significantly higher tumor–nontumor repertoire similarity than basal-like.

Germline CDR1 and CDR2: MDHEN and SYDVKM. The V and J ends lost 6 bases and 4 bases respectively, with 12 bases between them. This CDR3 region has 13 residues. Axillary draining lymph nodes of breast cancer patients supplied the node samples. Turning to this clonotype: The antigen is unknown.

TCRdb re-called the multiplex PCR reads with MiXCR, one entry per CDR3 protein. The data hold roughly 220,000 distinct CDR3 sequences, with under 40% observed a single time. The sequenced sample consisted of axillary lymph node tissue. This sequence was found in a female donor with breast cancer. Some clones in this sample may be carry-over from other donors' samples. The chain has TRBV28 and TRBJ1-2; D call uncertain. CDR3: CASSLVRTYGYTF. CDR3 DNA sequence: TGTGCCAGCAGCCTAGTCCGGACCTATGGCTACACCTTC.